The rows below give T cell receptor beta chains drawn from one sample of a study of blood T cells in healthy people across ages. TCRdb re-derived calls from the 5' RACE reads in MiXCR, one entry per CDR3 protein. Of under 2,000,000 distinct CDR3 sequences in the sample, 40% to 55% were seen once. Sequencing was done on a sample of blood. These TCRs come from a woman aged 40 to 50 in good health. Each CDR3 is given with its conserved first and last residue. A D gene is named only where the DNA matches it firmly. The size of a clone is reported for some rows only, either as once, few or many, or as a class for expanded clones.

J	V	size	D	length	DNA	CDR3
TRBJ2-3	TRBV5-1	-	-	14	TGCGCCAGCAGCTTACAGGATCCAGCGGATACGCAGTATTTT	CASSLQDPADTQYF
TRBJ2-1	TRBV28	-	-	18	TGTGCCAGCAGTTCGCCTAAAACCACAGCACCCCACTACAATGAGCAGTTCTTC	CASSSPKTTAPHYNEQFF
TRBJ2-7	TRBV15	-	-	17	TGTGCCACCAGCAGAGATAAGGGTGGGCTAGGCCACAATGAGCAGTACTTC	CATSRDKGGLGHNEQYF
TRBJ2-1	TRBV9	-	-	12	TGTGCCAGCAGCGAGCCTCAGGTTGAGCAGTTCTTC	CASSEPQVEQFF
TRBJ2-7	TRBV21-1	-	-	15	TGTGCCAGCAGCAAATTCTGGGGGCTGGCCTACGAGCAGTACTTC	CASSKFWGLAYEQYF
TRBJ2-5	TRBV3-1	-	-	13	TGTGCCAGCAGCCAAAATTCAGGCGAGACCCAGTACTTC	CASSQNSGETQYF
TRBJ2-3	TRBV4-2	few	-	17	TGTGCCAGCAGCCAAGATGAGGGGACGGCTAGCACAGATACGCAGTATTTT	CASSQDEGTASTDTQYF
TRBJ1-2	TRBV12-3/TRBV12-4	-	TRBD1	17	TGTGCCAGCAGTTTATCGGGACAGGGGGCGCGCAACTATGGCTACACCTTC	CASSLSGQGARNYGYTF
TRBJ2-1	TRBV11-2	-	TRBD1	14	TGTGCCAGCGTCCTCCGGGACAGCTACAATGAGCAGTTCTTC	CASVLRDSYNEQFF
TRBJ1-6	TRBV20-1	-	-	15	TGCAGTGCTAGAGTATCGGGGACATATAGTTCACCCCTCCACTTT	CSARVSGTYSSPLHF
TRBJ2-3	TRBV9	few	TRBD2	15	TGTGCCAGCAGCGTCGGGACTAGTCGCACAGATACGCAGTATTTT	CASSVGTSRTDTQYF
TRBJ2-3	TRBV5-1	many	TRBD2	17	TGTGCCAGCAGTCTGGGACTAGCGGGGGGGAACACAGATACGCAGTATTTT	CASSLGLAGGNTDTQYF
TRBJ2-7	TRBV20-1	few	-	15	TGCAGTGCTAGTCTAGGGACTCCGAGCTCCTACGAGCAGTACTTC	CSASLGTPSSYEQYF
TRBJ1-2	TRBV20-1	-	TRBD1	12	TGCAGTGCTAGTGGGACAGGGTTTGGCTACACCTTC	CSASGTGFGYTF
TRBJ2-5	TRBV28	-	-	16	TGTGCCAGCAGCGGGGTCCCAGGACGTTACCAAGAGACCCAGTACTTC	CASSGVPGRYQETQYF
TRBJ2-6	TRBV7-8	once	-	15	TGTGCCAGCAGCTGGCAGGGATCCGGGGCCAACGTCCTGACTTTC	CASSWQGSGANVLTF
TRBJ1-4	TRBV10-3	-	-	16	TGTGCCATCAGTGAGGGACAGCGAACAACTAATGAAAAACTGTTTTTT	CAISEGQRTTNEKLFF
TRBJ2-5	TRBV11-2	-	TRBD2	17	TGTGCCAGCAGCTTATCCACTAACGGGGGGGCCAGGGAGACCCAGTACTTC	CASSLSTNGGARETQYF
TRBJ2-7	TRBV28	-	-	12	TGTGCCAGCAGTTTCCCAGGGAACGAGCAGTACTTC	CASSFPGNEQYF
TRBJ2-5	TRBV28	once	-	16	TGTGCCAGCAGTTCCCTTGGGCGGGGCGGTTACAATGAGCAGTACTTC	CASSSLGRGGYNEQYF
TRBJ2-5	TRBV27	once	TRBD1	14	TGTGCCAGCTCTACGCAGACAGGGAGTGAGACCCAGTACTTC	CASSTQTGSETQYF
TRBJ1-2	TRBV5-6	-	TRBD1	14	TGTGCCAGCAGCTTGATTGGACAGGGAGGCGGCTACACCTTC	CASSLIGQGGGYTF
TRBJ2-6	TRBV9	-	-	18	TGTGCCAGCAGCGTAGGGACAGTGATAAGCTCTGGGGCCAACGTCCTGACTTTC	CASSVGTVISSGANVLTF
TRBJ2-5	TRBV6-2/TRBV6-3	few	TRBD1	13	TGTGCCAGCCGGGACAGAAACCAAGAGACCCAGTACTTC	CASRDRNQETQYF
TRBJ2-7	TRBV10-3	-	TRBD2	16	TGTGCCATCAGTGAGGGGGGGGAGGGGTCCGGGTACGAGCAGTACTTC	CAISEGGEGSGYEQYF
TRBJ2-1	TRBV5-6	few	-	14	TGTGCCAGCAGCTTCGGCGTGGTGACAGCTGAGCAGTTCTTC	CASSFGVVTAEQFF
TRBJ2-6	TRBV12-3/TRBV12-4	many	-	14	TGTGCCAGCACTCTGGTATCTGGGGCCAACGTCCTGACTTTC	CASTLVSGANVLTF
TRBJ2-1	TRBV5-1	-	-	15	TGCGCCAGCAGCTATACAGGAGAACCCTACAATGAGCAGTTCTTC	CASSYTGEPYNEQFF
TRBJ1-6	TRBV20-1	once	-	15	TGCAGTGCTACCCTTCTGAGTGGGAGTAATTCACCCCTCCACTTT	CSATLLSGSNSPLHF
TRBJ2-6	TRBV6-1	few	-	14	TGTGCCAGCAGGTCGGGGAGAGGGGCCAACGTCCTGACTTTC	CASRSGRGANVLTF
TRBJ1-2	TRBV9	few	TRBD1	16	TGTGCCAGCAGCGCAGACCCTAGACAGGGGACGGGCGGCTACACCTTC	CASSADPRQGTGGYTF
TRBJ1-2	TRBV9	few	-	13	TGTGCCAGCAGCGCGAGACCAGGGGATGGCTACACCTTC	CASSARPGDGYTF
TRBJ2-7	TRBV12-3/TRBV12-4	few	TRBD1	14	TGTGCCAGCAGGCCCGGGACAGGCCCCTACGAGCAGTACTTC	CASRPGTGPYEQYF
TRBJ1-2	TRBV29-1	many	-	11	TGCAGCGTTGAACGAGGGTATGGCTACACCTTC	CSVERGYGYTF
TRBJ2-5	TRBV15	many	-	12	TGTGCCACCAGCAGGGTCCAAGAGACCCAGTACTTC	CATSRVQETQYF
TRBJ2-1	TRBV6-2/TRBV6-3	few	TRBD1	16	TGTGCCAGCAGTTACGGCCGAGGGACAGCTGGCAATGAGCAGTTCTTC	CASSYGRGTAGNEQFF
TRBJ2-6	TRBV24-1	-	-	16	TGTGCCACCAGTGATTTCCCACGTACTGGGGCCAACGTCCTGACTTTC	CATSDFPRTGANVLTF
TRBJ2-5	TRBV28	few	TRBD1	15	TGTGCCAGCAGTTATGACAGGGGGCGGCTTAGGGAGCAGTACTTC	CASSYDRGRLREQYF
TRBJ2-7	TRBV5-1	-	TRBD1	15	TGCGCCAGCAGCAAAACGACAGGGGAGGTCTACGAGCAGTACTTC	CASSKTTGEVYEQYF
TRBJ2-3	TRBV28	-	TRBD1	15	TGTGCCAGCAGGCCCGGACAGGGTAGCACAGGTACGCAGTATTTT	CASRPGQGSTGTQYF
TRBJ1-1	TRBV25-1	-	TRBD1	13	TGTGCCAGCACCGGGACAGGGTTCTCTGAAGCTTTCTTT	CASTGTGFSEAFF
TRBJ2-2	TRBV7-2	-	-	16	TGTGCCAGCAGCCGGACGGGACACTCGAACACCGGGGAGCTGTTTTTT	CASSRTGHSNTGELFF
TRBJ2-3	TRBV14	-	-	13	TGTGCCAGCAGCCAACAATATTTAGATACGCAGTATTTT	CASSQQYLDTQYF
TRBJ2-1	TRBV3-1	-	-	15	TGTGCCAGCAGCCCAGAGCCTGACAGATACAATGAGCAGTTCTTC	CASSPEPDRYNEQFF
TRBJ2-7	TRBV20-1	few	-	15	TGCAGTGCTAGAGATCGTGGCGGGGCAAACTACGAGCAGTACTTC	CSARDRGGANYEQYF
TRBJ2-3	TRBV20-1	few	-	13	TGCAGTGCCCAGCCTCCTGGCACAGATACGCAGTATTTT	CSAQPPGTDTQYF
TRBJ1-2	TRBV7-9	-	TRBD1	16	TGTGCCAGCAGCTTCCCGCCCGGACAGGAGAAATATGGCTACACCTTC	CASSFPPGQEKYGYTF
TRBJ1-5	TRBV7-2	-	-	16	TGTGCCAGCAGCTTAGGCACGGGGTCGGGCAATCAGCCCCAGCATTTT	CASSLGTGSGNQPQHF
TRBJ1-5	TRBV6-2/TRBV6-3	-	-	15	TGTGCCAGCAGTTACTCGGCAGGCCACAGGGAGCCCCAGCATTTT	CASSYSAGHREPQHF
TRBJ2-7	TRBV6-2/TRBV6-3	-	TRBD2	16	TGTGCCAGCAGTACCCTCAAAGCGGGGGGAAATTACGAGCAGTACTTC	CASSTLKAGGNYEQYF
TRBJ2-1	TRBV7-2	once	TRBD1	15	TGTGCCTGCAGCCCAGCGAGACAGGGTAGCGATGAGCAGTTCTTC	CACSPARQGSDEQFF
TRBJ2-5	TRBV11-2	-	-	16	TGTGCCAGCAGCTTAATCAGGGGGGGCCAGGGAGAGACCCAGTACTTC	CASSLIRGGQGETQYF
TRBJ1-2	TRBV10-3	-	-	14	TGTGCCATCAGTGAGGGGGATCTACTCTATGGCTACACCTTC	CAISEGDLLYGYTF
TRBJ2-1	TRBV5-1	once	TRBD1	14	TGCGCCAGCAGCTTCGGACAGGGGGCGAGTGAGCAGTTCTTC	CASSFGQGASEQFF